The clone carrying this TCR beta chain came up many times. Its antigen is unidentified. These data are taken from a study of T cells in Graves' hyperthyroidism and ophthalmopathy. Findings and caveats of the study: A model built on 13 V-J features separated ophthalmopathy from stable hyperthyroidism. The majority of expanded thyroid clonotypes above 0.001 also appeared in blood.

Researchers barred patients who had uncontrolled infection, other autoimmune disease, pregnancy or lactation. Orbital computed tomography, thyroid ultrasound, serum thyroxine and TRAb, and clinical symptoms together informed the diagnoses. Germline lookup yields CDR1 SGHNT and CDR2 YYREEE (reference sequence). V shed 2 bases and J shed 7 bases, with 12 bases lying between them. CDR3 length: 13 residues. Amplification of TCR beta CDR3 regions was performed using RNA transcripts as template. HTBI primers were used for first-round RT-PCR of the TCR CDR3. TCRdb re-analysed the multiplex PCR reads in MiXCR, keeping a single row per CDR3 protein. The sample lists 550,000 to 700,000 distinct CDR3 sequences, roughly 46% occurring once.

The V gene is TRBV5-4, the J gene TRBJ1-2, with D tentatively TRBD1 (5 bases). Sequencing input: peripheral blood or thyroid tissue (not recorded which). This clonotype was obtained from an adult woman with Graves' disease, either hyperthyroidism or ophthalmopathy (not recorded which). The CDR3 region has the DNA TGTGCCAGCAGCTTTCCCCAGGGCAGTGGCTACACCTTC. This gives the protein CASSFPQGSGYTF.